These 4 T cell receptor beta chains share one sample of origin, sequenced in a study of regulatory T cells in long-lasting Graves disease (dated by TCRdb to about 2021). The library was built by means of multiplex PCR. TCRdb lists the instrument as Illumina HiSeq 4000. iRepertoire HTBI primers and Arm-PCR amplification of CDR3 regions were used to construct TCR beta libraries. The raw public data were reprocessed by TCRdb itself: fastp quality trimming at Q25, MiXCR clonotype calling, in-frame beta chains only. Rows are unified per CDR3 protein, each entry keeping the most common DNA and genes. Recorded for this sample are 450,000 or so distinct CDR3 sequences; 22% of them occurred a single time. Around 13% of the sample belongs to the ten largest clones. The time point label on this specimen signifies: persistent/refractory GD, antithyroid drugs over 5 years with positive TRAb. RNA was extracted from PBMCs in TRIzol for both TCR sequencing and RNA sequencing.

The specimen was peripheral blood mononuclear cells (PBMCs), collected when the disease was refractory, from a patient treated with antithyroid drugs. The source of these receptors is a female donor with Graves disease.

The table lists this clonotype with a few counts. V is TRBV13 and J is TRBJ1-4; D is unclear. Germline lookup yields CDR1 PRHDT and CDR2 FYEKMQ (reference sequence). The CDR3 totals 14 residues. V was trimmed by 2 bases and J by 7 bases, leaving 11 bases between them. CDR3 DNA: TGTGCCAGCAGCTTACCGAGTCAAGGTGAAAAACTGTTTTTT. It yields the protein CASSLPSQGEKLFF.

This clonotype has only a few counts. The chain employs TRBV2 and TRBJ2-6; 9 bases are a match to TRBD2. This CDR3 has 16 amino acids. The germline V gene encodes CDR1 SNHLY and CDR2 FYNNEI. Unmatched junction bases numbered 3, after V lost 6 bases and J lost 0 bases. The CDR3 sequence: CASSSSGVSGANVLTF. The CDR3 nucleotides read TGTGCCAGCAGCTCTAGCGGGGTCTCTGGGGCCAACGTCCTGACTTTC.

The table lists this clonotype with many counts. At one boundary the junction diverges from the germline segment, which might be a read error. The rearrangement links TRBV7-2 to TRBJ1-2; D gene ambiguous. There are 12 residues in the CDR3. Germline CDR1 SGHTA, CDR2 FQGNSA. The CDR3 sequence: CASSLAAQTGSF. As DNA, the CDR3 is TGTGCCAGCAGCTTAGCAGCCCAGACGGGAAGCTTC.

The chain is built from TRBV18 and TRBJ2-1, with 11 bases identical to TRBD2. CDR1 is KGHSH and CDR2 is LQKENI in the germline V gene. Trimming removed 2 bases from V and 3 bases from J; junction bases left unmatched: 0. CDR3 length: 15 residues. CDR3: CASSPTSGGYNEQFF. In DNA, the CDR3 is TGTGCCAGCTCACCAACTAGCGGGGGCTACAATGAGCAGTTCTTC. Supplemented by reference TRBV18 and TRBJ2-1, the full variable domain reads NAGVMQNPRHLVRRRGQEARLRCSPMKGHSHVYWYRQLPEEGLKFMVYLQKENIIDESGMPKERFSAEFPKEGPSILRIQQVVRGDSAAYFCASSPTSGGYNEQFFGPGTRLTVL.